The 16 T cell receptor beta chains below were found in one sample sequenced in a study of cytomegalovirus exposure and HLA in healthy donors. With 60 Vbeta and 13 Jbeta primers, the PCR was carried out. Libraries were prepared by immunoSEQ multiplex PCR; TCRdb keeps only in-frame clonotypes and omits some of them. The profile shows more than 150,000 clones, about 80% of them singletons. What was sequenced was PBMCs. These receptors were obtained from a middle-aged man in good health and CMV-seropositive.

The CDR3 coding sequence is TGTGCCAGCAGCTCAGGGTACTCTGGGGCCAACGTCCTGACTTTC. This translates into CASSSGYSGANVLTF. The chain recombines TRBV13 with TRBJ2-6, with a tentative D call TRBD1 (5 bases). The CDR3 runs 15 residues. Germline CDR1 is PRHDT and CDR2 is FYEKMQ (reference sequence). The V and J ends lost 4 bases and 0 bases respectively, with 7 bases between them.

This chain joins TRBV18 and TRBJ1-1, with D unclear. The CDR3 has 22 residues. V was cut by 2 bases and J by 1 base, with 32 bases left in between. Germline loops: CDR1 KGHSH, CDR2 LQKENI. The CDR3 DNA is TGTGCCAGCTCACCAAAGGGTGGCCGAAGAATCGGGGATTTGTTTAGGAACACTGAAGCTTTCTTT. Translated: CASSPKGGRRIGDLFRNTEAFF. Supplemented by reference TRBV18 and TRBJ1-1, the full variable domain reads NAGVMQNPRHLVRRRGQEARLRCSPMKGHSHVYWYRQLPEEGLKFMVYLQKENIIDESGMPKERFSAEFPKEGPSILRIQQVVRGDSAAYFCASSPKGGRRIGDLFRNTEAFFGQGTRLTVV.

J is TRBJ1-3 and V is TRBV29-1; D remains unclear. Germline CDR1 is SQVTM and CDR2 is ANQGSEA. V was trimmed by 4 bases and J by 4 bases, leaving 8 bases between them. This CDR3 contains 12 residues. The chain's CDR3 is CSVGAKGNTIYF. The CDR3 nucleotides read TGCAGCGTTGGGGCCAAGGGAAACACCATATATTTT.

The chain combines TRBV15 with TRBJ1-6; D is unclear. In germline, CDR1 is LNHNV, CDR2 YYDKDF (reference sequence). Trimming removed 8 bases at V and 2 bases at J, with 10 bases between. The CDR3 covers 14 residues. For the CDR3, the DNA is TGTGCCACCGGAAAGACTGCCTATAATTCACCCCTCCACTTT. Translation: CATGKTAYNSPLHF.

Note on this clone: Sequence at one end of the junction differs from germline and may be a read error. The genes are TRBV28 and TRBJ1-5; no clear D gene. This CDR3 has 13 residues. The germline gives CDR1 MDHEN, CDR2 SYDVKM. The CDR3 DNA follows: TGTGCCAGCAGTTCCCGGATCGGGGTTTTTATGGATTTT. Translating gives CASSSRIGVFMDF.

The chain carries TRBV19 and TRBJ2-7; TRBD1 might be the D (6 bases). The germline gives CDR1 LNHDA, CDR2 SQIVND (reference sequence). The V end was cut by 6 bases, the J end by 1 base, with 10 bases between. The CDR3 sequence is 13 residues long. Here the CDR3 reads CASRGTLSYEQYF. The CDR3 DNA follows: TGTGCCAGTAGAGGGACACTTTCCTACGAGCAGTACTTC.

This sequence joins TRBV28 and TRBJ1-2; no clear D. The CDR3 has 13 residues. Trimming cost V 9 bases and J 3 bases, with 14 bases left between them. Germline V gene lookup returns CDR1 MDHEN and CDR2 SYDVKM. CDR3 amino acids: CASEEGWDYGYTF. CDR3 coding DNA: TGTGCCAGTGAAGAGGGCTGGGACTATGGCTACACCTTC.

This clone was seen a few times. The V call is TRBV28, the J call TRBJ1-1, with D possibly being TRBD1 (6 bases). The germline CDR1 and CDR2 sequences are MDHEN and SYDVKM. This CDR3 contains 12 residues. Trimming took off 9 bases at V and 6 bases at J, with 14 bases between the two ends. For the CDR3, the DNA is TGTGCCAGTAGGACAGTGCCGGCTGAAGCTTTCTTT. It specifies CASRTVPAEAFF.

This clone appeared a single time. V and J are TRBV5-1 and TRBJ1-4; 8 positions agree with TRBD1. J was trimmed by 7 bases and V by 1 base; bases with no gene match: 3. The germline CDR1 and CDR2 sequences are SGHRS and YFSETQ. CDR3 length: 14 residues. CDR3 loop: CASSLLDRAEKLFF. CDR3 coding DNA: TGCGCCAGCAGCTTGTTGGACAGGGCTGAAAAACTGTTTTTT.

V gene TRBV9 combines with J gene TRBJ2-1; D call uncertain. This CDR3 region has 11 residues. V lost 0 bases to trimming and J lost 10 bases, with 5 bases between them. Germline V lookup: CDR1 SGDLS, CDR2 YYNGEE. This CDR3 is CASSVGEEQFF. DNA of the CDR3: TGTGCCAGCAGCGTAGGTGAGGAGCAGTTCTTC.

The chain recombines TRBV6-6 with TRBJ2-1; D remains ambiguous. The V gene's germline CDR1 is MNHNY and CDR2 SVGAGI (reference sequence). Trimming removed 4 bases at V and 2 bases at J, with 12 bases between. CDR3 length: 15 amino acids. The CDR3 sequence is CASSSKASTYNEQFF. CDR3 DNA: TGTGCCAGCAGTTCCAAGGCTAGTACCTACAATGAGCAGTTCTTC.

J is TRBJ2-1 and V is TRBV9; 8 nucleotides match TRBD2. The trim removed 7 bases at V and 2 bases at J, leaving 8 bases unmatched. CDR1 and CDR2 (germline): SGDLS, YYNGEE. The CDR3 runs 15 residues. The chain's CDR3 is CASGLTGLAYNEQFF. CDR3 DNA sequence: TGTGCCAGCGGGTTGACGGGACTAGCCTACAATGAGCAGTTCTTC.

The V gene is TRBV7-2, the J gene TRBJ1-1; no reliable D call. Per the germline V gene, CDR1 is SGHTA and CDR2 is FQGNSA. V lost 5 bases and J lost 4, with 11 bases in between. The CDR3 covers 13 residues. In DNA, the CDR3 is TGTGCCAGCAGCCCCCGACTGTTCACTGAAGCTTTCTTT. Amino acids: CASSPRLFTEAFF.

This clone was counted a few times. Additional DNA sequences in this sample encode the identical CDR3. The chain carries TRBV6-1 and TRBJ2-7; possibly TRBD2 for D (5 bases). The CDR3 contains 14 residues. CDR1 is MNHNS and CDR2 is SASEGT in the germline V gene. Trimming pared 5 bases from V and 5 bases from J, leaving 16 bases between. The CDR3 DNA reads TGTGCCAGCAGTAAAAACCGGGATGCTAACGAGCAGTACGTC. This translates into CASSKNRDANEQYV.

The V call is TRBV6-5, the J call TRBJ1-3, with 8 positions matching TRBD1. The germline V gene encodes CDR1 MNHEY and CDR2 SVGAGI. There are 14 residues in the CDR3. After removal of 6 bases from V and 3 bases from J, the junction contained 4 bases not matched to a gene. This CDR3 is CASRPDRGGNTIYF. CDR3 bases: TGTGCCAGCAGACCCGACAGGGGTGGAAACACCATATATTTT.

The V gene is TRBV4-2, the J gene TRBJ1-6, with D perhaps TRBD1 (5 bases). The germline V gene encodes CDR1 LGHNA and CDR2 YNFKEQ. The CDR3 runs 16 residues. The V and J ends lost 0 bases and 6 bases respectively, with 12 bases between them. The CDR3 is CASSQDLEGINSPLHF. CDR3 nucleotides: TGTGCCAGCAGCCAAGATTTGGAGGGGATTAATTCACCCCTCCACTTT.